One sample yielded the 10 T cell receptor beta chains listed below, sequenced in a study of PD-1 blockade in classical Hodgkin lymphoma. Here immunoSEQ multiplex PCR was the method, and the copy in TCRdb shows in-frame clones only, minus some. Of 65,000 to 95,000 clones listed, around 90% are singletons. Every one of the patients relapsed after autologous stem cell transplantation (brentuximab vedotin exposure was variable). The sequences come from peripheral blood mononuclear cells (PBMCs), collected at baseline. Receptor source: a human donor with classical Hodgkin lymphoma.

V is TRBV2 and J is TRBJ2-3, with TRBD1 identical over 10 bases. From germline, CDR1 is SNHLY and CDR2 FYNNEI. CDR3 length: 14 residues. V trimming: 6 bases; J trimming: 7 bases; junction bases outside the gene matches: 7. The CDR3 region is CASSGTGDDYTQYF. DNA of the CDR3: TGTGCCAGCAGCGGGACAGGGGACGACTATACGCAGTATTTT.

V and J are TRBV7-9 and TRBJ2-7; D is undetermined. The CDR3 covers 16 residues. Germline V gene lookup returns CDR1 SEHNR and CDR2 FQNEAQ (reference sequence). Trimming stripped 2 bases from V and 1 base from J, with 15 bases between. CDR3 residues: CASSLWPEERSYEQYF. The CDR3 nucleotides are TGTGCCAGCAGCTTATGGCCCGAGGAGAGGTCCTACGAGCAGTACTTC.

The V gene is TRBV4-1, the J gene TRBJ2-3; the D gene is possibly TRBD1 (6 bases). Germline loops: CDR1 MGHRA, CDR2 YSYEKL. The CDR3 extends over 17 amino acids. V lost 0 bases, J lost 0 bases, and 13 bases lay in between. The chain's CDR3 is CASSQEGVGTSTDTQYF. The CDR3, as DNA: TGCGCCAGCAGCCAAGAAGGAGTCGGGACAAGCACAGATACGCAGTATTTT.

V gene TRBV5-4 combines with J gene TRBJ2-5; 9 bases align to TRBD1. Germline assignment: CDR1 SGHNT and CDR2 YYREEE (reference sequence). The trim removed 4 bases at V and 6 bases at J, leaving 10 bases unmatched. This CDR3 spans 15 amino acids. CDR3 sequence: CASSTGDRVSKTQYF. CDR3 DNA: TGTGCCAGCAGCACAGGGGACAGGGTTTCGAAGACCCAGTACTTC.

CDR3 protein: CAWSVGETQYF. The CDR3 DNA sequence: TGTGCCTGGAGTGTAGGAGAGACCCAGTACTTC. V is TRBV30 and J is TRBJ2-5; D ambiguous. This CDR3 spans 11 amino acids. The ends were cut back, 0 bases at V and 4 bases at J, with 3 bases in the middle. CDR1 is GTSNPN, CDR2 SVGIG, per germline (reference sequence).

The CDR3 sequence is CASSLDGGMVSEQFF. DNA of the CDR3: TGTGCCAGCAGCTTAGACGGAGGGATGGTAAGTGAGCAGTTCTTC. J is TRBJ2-1 and V is TRBV11-3, with D perhaps matching TRBD2 (6 bases). V dropped 0 bases and J dropped 9 bases, with 15 bases sitting between them. Per the germline V gene, CDR1 is SGHNT and CDR2 is YENEEA. The CDR3 loop spans 15 amino acids.

This chain links TRBV7-2 with TRBJ2-7, with D perhaps being TRBD1 or TRBD2 (6 bases each). The CDR3 sequence is 12 residues long. The V end was cut by 8 bases, the J end by 8 bases, with 16 bases between. CDR1 is SGHTA and CDR2 is FQGNSA in the germline V gene. CDR3: CASGIWGAQQYF. The CDR3 DNA sequence: TGTGCCAGCGGGATTTGGGGGGCCCAGCAGTACTTC.

The rearrangement joins TRBV14 to TRBJ1-4; D gene uncertain. This CDR3 is built from 14 residues. Germline CDR1 is SGHDN and CDR2 is FVKESK. V lost 1 base and J lost 7, with 10 bases in between. CDR3 loop: CASSQGGRREKLFF. CDR3 nucleotide sequence: TGTGCCAGCAGCCAAGGCGGGAGACGTGAAAAACTGTTTTTT. The whole variable domain, remainder taken from reference TRBV14 and TRBJ1-4, is EAGVTQFPSHSVIEKGQTVTLRCDPISGHDNLYWYRRVMGKEIKFLLHFVKESKQDESGMPNNRFLAERTGGTYSTLKVQPAELEDSGVYFCASSQGGRREKLFFGSGTQLSVL.

The chain joins TRBV4-1 to TRBJ1-1, with 7 bases identical to TRBD1. The CDR3 extends over 14 amino acids. Germline values: CDR1 MGHRA, CDR2 YSYEKL. The V gene end was trimmed by 1 base and the J gene end by 1 base; junction bases not matched to a gene: 0. This CDR3 is CASSQGQGNTEAFF. The DNA of the CDR3 is TGCGCCAGCAGCCAAGGACAGGGGAACACTGAAGCTTTCTTT.

The chain recombines TRBV27 with TRBJ2-3; 12 bases map to TRBD2. J gave up 3 bases and V 5 bases, and 9 bases lay outside the gene matches. The CDR3 totals 17 residues. The germline V gene encodes CDR1 MNHEY and CDR2 SMNVEV (reference sequence). The CDR3 region is CASSPRTSGVLTDTQYF. The DNA of the CDR3 is TGTGCCAGCAGTCCCAGGACTAGCGGGGTTCTGACAGATACGCAGTATTTT.